This TCR beta chain was documented in a study of cytomegalovirus exposure and HLA in healthy donors. The PCR ran on 60 Vbeta and 13 Jbeta primers. This table comes from immunoSEQ multiplex PCR, and its TCRdb copy is limited to in-frame clones, with some not included. The sample shows 130,000 to 150,000 clones, around four fifths of them seen only once. This receptor was taken from a man aged 30 to 39 in good health and CMV-seronegative. The sequenced material came from PBMCs.

CDR3 nucleotide sequence: TGTGCCAGCAGCTTACTTAAGGGACTAGCGGGTACCTACGAGCAGTACTTC. It is translated as CASSLLKGLAGTYEQYF. The V and J genes are TRBV13 and TRBJ2-7; 12 positions agree with TRBD2. The CDR3 covers 17 residues. Germline lookup yields CDR1 PRHDT and CDR2 FYEKMQ (reference sequence). V shed 2 bases and J 2 bases; nucleotides not matched to a gene: 7.